This T cell receptor (beta chain) was identified in a study of blood T cell repertoires in COVID-19. Overall study: Samples came from the United States, Italy and Spain, spanning acute and convalescent COVID-19. PBMCs, B-cell-depleted T cells, or T cells were the source of the cDNA or gDNA that made up the material.

Original methodology: Amplified reference gene primers provided the basis for estimating nucleated cell counts. Produced via immunoSEQ multiplex PCR; TCRdb's table is partial and in-frame only. The V and J calls and clone size are taken from that table; D and trimming were inferred from the DNA. Of under 250,000 clones listed, roughly 83% are singletons. V lost 1 base, J lost 3 bases, and 22 bases lay in between. This CDR3 comprises 18 residues. Germline V gene lookup returns CDR1 LGHNT and CDR2 FRNRAP. The table lists this clone with a count of one. Distinct nucleotide sequences in the sample also encode this CDR3.

This receptor was identified in a man older than 75 with acute or convalescent COVID-19. The chain uses TRBV12-5 and TRBJ2-7; TRBD1 might be the D (5 bases). Sequenced material: peripheral blood. The CDR3 DNA sequence: TGTGCTAGTGGTTTGGCGCCCTGGGGCAGCAACGGGCTCTACGAGCAGTACTTC. Translation: CASGLAPWGSNGLYEQYF.